This T cell receptor beta chain came from a study of control samples from healthy donors and cancer patients. This clone was observed once. Assay: immunoSEQ multiplex PCR; the TCRdb copy retains only in-frame clones and omits some. The repertoire holds 90,000 to 140,000 clones, about 80% seen once, with roughly 13% in the top ten. J was trimmed by 0 bases and V by 5 bases; bases with no gene match: 3. The CDR3 length is 15 residues. CDR1 and CDR2 (germline): SGHVS, FNYEAQ. The sample taken for sequencing was blood. The V gene is TRBV7-6, the J gene TRBJ2-3, with 9 bases aligning to TRBD2. The TCR was taken from a woman between 45 and 65 years old in good health. This chain's CDR3 is CASSERGASTDTQYF. The CDR3 DNA reads as TGTGCCAGCAGCGAGCGGGGGGCTAGCACAGATACGCAGTATTTT.